The T cell receptor beta chain described here comes from a study of shared clonotypes between healthy human individuals. Study observations and caveats: For naive CD4 cells, 4% to 5% of clonotypes were shared across a few donors.

CDR1 is SGHVS and CDR2 is FNYEAQ in the germline V gene. The ends lost 3 bases at V and 6 bases at J; junction bases unmatched: 11. The CDR3 is 17 amino acids. Once extracted for a subset, genomic DNA was divided evenly among several immunoSEQ plates. TCRdb's copy holds only in-frame clones and misses some; the assay was immunoSEQ multiplex PCR. The repertoire has about 700,000 clones, about 90% of them found once; the top ten carry approximately 24%. Only CD45RO-negative cells positively selected for CCR7 counted as naive CD8 cells, so terminally differentiated effector memory CD45RA+ cells were excluded. Worth noting for this clone: Its antigen is as yet unknown.

The sample comprised naive CD8+ T cells sorted from blood. J is TRBJ2-1 and V is TRBV7-6; 10 bases agree with TRBD2. This receptor was obtained from a man between 25 and 39 years old in good health. CDR3 residues: CASSFPSGSTAGNEQFF. CDR3 in DNA: TGTGCCAGCAGCTTTCCTAGCGGGAGTACAGCCGGCAATGAGCAGTTCTTC.